Listed below are T cell receptor beta chains from one sample, sequenced in a study of Ad26.COV2.S vaccination and SARS-CoV-2 variants. Produced via immunoSEQ multiplex PCR; TCRdb's table is partial and in-frame only. The data show about 280,000 clones, more than 75% seen once. Here the sequenced sample was peripheral blood, taken in a trial of Ad26.COV2.S vaccine versus placebo. The receptors derive from a person aged 18-65 years who received the Ad26.COV2.S COVID-19 vaccine or a placebo. CDR3s include the opening cysteine and the closing phenylalanine or tryptophan. Each record gives: V gene, CDR3 length, clone size, D gene, J gene, CDR3 DNA, CDR3 protein. A D gene is named only where the DNA matches it firmly. Rows give clone size only sometimes, using once, few, many, or a class for an expanded clone.

>TRBV14|15|-|TRBD2|TRBJ2-3
TGTGCCAGCAGTCAGAGCGGGGTTAGCACAGATACGCAGTATTTT
CASSQSGVSTDTQYF
>TRBV5-6|15|-|TRBD2|TRBJ2-5
TGTGCCAGCAGCTTAGGTCGGGGGGGCCTCGAGACCCAGTACTTC
CASSLGRGGLETQYF
>TRBV14|14|few|TRBD1|TRBJ2-7
TGTGCCAGCAGCCGCCCGGGACAGGGGCACGAGCAGTACTTC
CASSRPGQGHEQYF
>TRBV7-7|17|-|-|TRBJ1-2
TGTGCTAGCAGCTTAGGGGTGAGCAGGCTAGCTAACTATGGCTACACCTTC
CASSLGVSRLANYGYTF
>TRBV5-4|16|-|-|TRBJ1-5
TGTGCCAGCAGCTACGGGGGGAGGACTAGCAATCAGCCCCAGCATTTT
CASSYGGRTSNQPQHF
>TRBV4-1|17|once|-|TRBJ2-1
TGCGCCAGCAGCCAAGGGTTGGGGACGGGGGCGCGGAATGAGCAGTTCTTC
CASSQGLGTGARNEQFF
>TRBV19|15|-|-|TRBJ1-4
TGTGCCAGTAAGGAGGGACCTCCGGGATGGGAAAAACTGTTTTTT
CASKEGPPGWEKLFF
>TRBV3-1/TRBV3-2|15|-|-|TRBJ2-7
TGTGCCAGCAGCCAAGTTCGCCAAGGGCCCCTCGAGCAGTACTTC
CASSQVRQGPLEQYF
>TRBV5-5|13|-|TRBD1|TRBJ1-4
TGTGCCAGCAGCTCTCTGACAGGGGAAAAACTGTTTTTT
CASSSLTGEKLFF
>TRBV27|14|-|-|TRBJ2-1
TGTGCCAGCAGTTTAACGGAATCCTACAATGAGCAGTTCTTC
CASSLTESYNEQFF
>TRBV5-6|13|-|-|TRBJ1-1
TGTGCCAGCAGCCCCGGTTTGGGTTCTGAAGCTTTCTTT
CASSPGLGSEAFF
>TRBV5-1|14|-|-|TRBJ1-1
TGCGCCAGCAGCTTGCCGTACCAGAACACTGAAGCTTTCTTT
CASSLPYQNTEAFF
>TRBV6-2/TRBV6-3|17|-|TRBD2|TRBJ2-3
TGTGCCAGCAGTTACTTGGGTCTAGCGGGAGTGGCAGATACGCAGTATTTT
CASSYLGLAGVADTQYF
>TRBV11-2|13|-|-|TRBJ2-7
TGTGCCAGCAGTTACGGCCCGAGCTACGAGCAGTACTTC
CASSYGPSYEQYF
>TRBV7-3|15|-|TRBD2|TRBJ2-3
TGTGCCAGCAGTCCAGGACTAGCGAACACAGATACGCAGTATTTT
CASSPGLANTDTQYF
>TRBV9|13|once|TRBD2|TRBJ2-3
TGTGCCAGCAGCGTAGGGGAGGGAGATACGCAGTATTTT
CASSVGEGDTQYF